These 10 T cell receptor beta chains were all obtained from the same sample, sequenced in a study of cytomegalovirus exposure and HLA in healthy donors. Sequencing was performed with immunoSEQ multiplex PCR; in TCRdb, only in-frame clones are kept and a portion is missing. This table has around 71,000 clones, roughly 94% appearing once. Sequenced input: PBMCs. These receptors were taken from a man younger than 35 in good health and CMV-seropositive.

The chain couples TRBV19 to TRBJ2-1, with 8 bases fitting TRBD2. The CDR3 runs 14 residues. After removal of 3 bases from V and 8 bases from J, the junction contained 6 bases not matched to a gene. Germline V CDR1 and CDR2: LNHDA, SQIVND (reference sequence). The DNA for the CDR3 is TGTGCCAGTAGTATCCGGGAGGGCCTCGATGAGCAGTTCTTC. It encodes CASSIREGLDEQFF. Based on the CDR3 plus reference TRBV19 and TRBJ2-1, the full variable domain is DGGITQSPKYLFRKEGQNVTLSCEQNLNHDAMYWYRQDPGQGLRLIYYSQIVNDFQKGDIAEGYSVSREKKESFPLTVTSAQKNPTAFYLCASSIREGLDEQFFGPGTRLTVL.

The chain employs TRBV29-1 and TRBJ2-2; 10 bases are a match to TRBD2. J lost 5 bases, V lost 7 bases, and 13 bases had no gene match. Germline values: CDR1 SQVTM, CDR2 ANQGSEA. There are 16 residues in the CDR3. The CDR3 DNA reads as TGCAGCGCAGGAGGGCTAGCGGGGGCGTTAACCGGGGAGCTGTTTTTT. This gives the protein CSAGGLAGALTGELFF.

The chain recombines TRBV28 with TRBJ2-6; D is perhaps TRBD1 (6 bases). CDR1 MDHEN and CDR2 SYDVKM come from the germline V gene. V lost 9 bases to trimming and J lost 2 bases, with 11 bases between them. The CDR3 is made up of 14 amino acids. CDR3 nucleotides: TGTGCCAGTGGGGGCGGTGCTGGGGCCAACGTCCTGACTTTC. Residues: CASGGGAGANVLTF.

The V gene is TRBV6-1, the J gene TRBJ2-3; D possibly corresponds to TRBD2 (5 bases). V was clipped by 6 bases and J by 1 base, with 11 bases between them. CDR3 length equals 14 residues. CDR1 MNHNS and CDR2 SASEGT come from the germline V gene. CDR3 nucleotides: TGTGCCAGCAGCCAGGACTTCGGCACAGATACGCAGTATTTT. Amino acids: CASSQDFGTDTQYF.

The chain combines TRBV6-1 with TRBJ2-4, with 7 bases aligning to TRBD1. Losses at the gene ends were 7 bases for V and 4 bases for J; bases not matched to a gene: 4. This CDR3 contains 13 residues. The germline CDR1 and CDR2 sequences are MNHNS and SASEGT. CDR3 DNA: TGTGCCAGCAATCGGACAGGAAAAAACATTCAGTACTTC. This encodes CASNRTGKNIQYF.

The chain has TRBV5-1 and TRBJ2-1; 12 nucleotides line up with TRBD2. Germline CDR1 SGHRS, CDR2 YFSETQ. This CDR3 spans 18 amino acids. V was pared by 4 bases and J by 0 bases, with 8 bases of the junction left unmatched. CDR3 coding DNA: TGCGCCAGCAGCGCAGGACTAGCGGGAAATCCCTCCTACAATGAGCAGTTCTTC. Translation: CASSAGLAGNPSYNEQFF.

CDR3 DNA sequence: TGTGCCAGCAGAGACAGGGGGCTGAACTATGGCTACACCTTC. It specifies CASRDRGLNYGYTF. This chain uses TRBV6-6 with TRBJ1-2, with TRBD1 identical over 10 bases. The CDR3 is made up of 14 amino acids. Losses at the gene ends were 6 bases for V and 2 bases for J; bases not matched to a gene: 3. Germline CDR1 and CDR2: MNHNY and SVGAGI (reference sequence).

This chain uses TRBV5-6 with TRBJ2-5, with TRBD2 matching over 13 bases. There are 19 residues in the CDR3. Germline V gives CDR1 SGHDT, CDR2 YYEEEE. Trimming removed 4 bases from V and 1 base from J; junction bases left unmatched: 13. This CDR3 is CASSRCCRWTSGGQETQYF. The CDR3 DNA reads TGTGCCAGCAGCCGTTGTTGCCGCTGGACTAGCGGGGGCCAAGAGACCCAGTACTTC. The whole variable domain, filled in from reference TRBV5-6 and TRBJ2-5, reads DAGVTQSPTHLIKTRGQQVTLRCSPKSGHDTVSWYQQALGQGPQFIFQYYEEEERQRGNFPDRFSGHQFPNYSSELNVNALLLGDSALYLCASSRCCRWTSGGQETQYFGPGTRLLVL.

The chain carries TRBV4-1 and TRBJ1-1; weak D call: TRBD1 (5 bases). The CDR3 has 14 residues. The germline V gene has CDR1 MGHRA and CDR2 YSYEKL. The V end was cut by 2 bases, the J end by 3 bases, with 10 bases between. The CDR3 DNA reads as TGCGCCAGCAGCCAAAGGGGTCCATACACTGAAGCTTTCTTT. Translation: CASSQRGPYTEAFF.

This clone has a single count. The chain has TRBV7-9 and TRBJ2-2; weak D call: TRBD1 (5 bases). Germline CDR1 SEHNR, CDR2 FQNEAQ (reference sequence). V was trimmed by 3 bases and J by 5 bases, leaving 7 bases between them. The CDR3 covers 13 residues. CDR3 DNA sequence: TGTGCCAGCAGCTTGGACACGACCGGGGAGCTGTTTTTT. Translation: CASSLDTTGELFF.